This T cell receptor (beta chain) emerged from a study of blood T cell repertoires in COVID-19. Study context: Italy, Spain and the United States were the sources of the convalescent and acute COVID-19 samples. T cells, B-cell-depleted T cells, or PBMCs provided the cDNA or gDNA that served as material.

In the authors' methods: Researchers report that nucleated cell counts were estimated from reference gene primer amplification. Generated by immunoSEQ multiplex PCR, the TCRdb table keeps only in-frame clones and is missing some. That table is the source of V, J and clone size, and D and trimming were worked out from the DNA. This table holds 15,000 to 17,000 clones, roughly 86% found once. This CDR3 contains 13 residues. Trimming removed 3 bases at V and 12 bases at J, with 15 bases between. The chain links TRBV12-3 or TRBV12-4 to TRBJ1-5, with D unclear. Sequenced material: peripheral blood. This TCR was recovered from a man aged 60-69 years with acute or convalescent COVID-19. The CDR3 region has the DNA TGTGCCAGCAGTTTTGGGTCAGGTTCTCTCCAGCATTTT. Translating gives CASSFGSGSLQHF.